What follows are 24 T cell receptor beta chains derived from one specimen sequenced in a study of technical replicates of blood from four donors. Libraries were prepared by immunoSEQ multiplex PCR; TCRdb keeps only in-frame clonotypes and omits some of them. The sample has about 73,000 clones, roughly nine tenths seen once; the top ten hold 4.7%. The sequencing input was PBMCs. The receptor source for this set is a human donor in good health. Some clones in this sample may be carry-over from other donors' samples.

The chain joins TRBV9 to TRBJ2-1, with D perhaps TRBD2 (5 bases). The CDR3 has 14 residues. Looked up from germline, CDR1 is SGDLS and CDR2 is YYNGEE. Trimming pared 3 bases from V and 8 bases from J, leaving 15 bases between. The CDR3 sequence is CASSDRTGMDEQFF. The CDR3 nucleotides are TGTGCCAGCAGCGATAGGACGGGGATGGATGAGCAGTTCTTC. Based on the CDR3 plus reference TRBV9 and TRBJ2-1, the full variable domain is DSGVTQTPKHLITATGQRVTLRCSPRSGDLSVYWYQQSLDQGLQFLIQYYNGEERAKGNILERFSAQQFPDLHSELNLSSLELGDSALYFCASSDRTGMDEQFFGPGTRLTVL.

The genes are TRBV6-7 and TRBJ1-2; D not resolved. TRBV6-7 is classed as an ORF, of uncertain function. This CDR3 spans 9 amino acids. Deletions cut 9 bases from V and 9 bases from J, with 8 bases between. The CDR3: CARRECYTF. The CDR3 region has the DNA TGTGCCAGGAGGGAGTGCTACACCTTC.

The CDR3 DNA reads TGTGCCAGCAGATTCCGGGAAGCCAAAAACATTCAGTACTTC. Translating it yields CASRFREAKNIQYF. This chain links TRBV2 with TRBJ2-4; perhaps TRBD2 as D (5 bases). Germline CDR1 is SNHLY and CDR2 is FYNNEI. Deletions cut 6 bases from V and 0 bases from J, with 9 bases between. The CDR3 totals 14 residues.

This chain connects TRBV6-1 to TRBJ1-2; the match to TRBD1 covers 9 bases. Germline-derived CDR1 and CDR2 are MNHNS and SASEGT. This CDR3 is 13 amino acids long. V lost 6 bases and J lost 4; bases outside the gene matches: 3. The CDR3 protein is CASRRQGGYGYTF. The DNA of the CDR3 is TGTGCCAGCAGACGACAGGGGGGCTATGGCTACACCTTC.

This clone came up a few times. The chain uses TRBV7-9 and TRBJ1-2, with D unresolved. The CDR3 is 12 amino acids. Germline CDR1 reads SEHNR; CDR2 reads FQNEAQ (reference sequence). Deletions cut 5 bases from V and 7 bases from J, with 11 bases between. CDR3 amino acids: CASSGESGGYTF. CDR3 sequence (DNA): TGTGCCAGCAGCGGGGAGAGTGGTGGCTACACCTTC.

The chain links TRBV7-2 to TRBJ2-3; 7 positions agree with TRBD1. This CDR3 comprises 12 residues. Germline values: CDR1 SGHTA, CDR2 FQGNSA. V shed 5 bases and J 8 bases; nucleotides not matched to a gene: 4. The CDR3 protein is CASSQDRFTQYF. The CDR3 DNA reads as TGTGCCAGCAGCCAGGACAGGTTTACGCAGTATTTT.

The chain recombines TRBV19 with TRBJ1-5; 9 bases agree with TRBD1. V was pared by 3 bases and J by 4 bases, with 1 base of the junction left unmatched. The CDR3 is 14 amino acids. Germline CDR1 reads LNHDA; CDR2 reads SQIVND (reference sequence). CDR3 protein: CASSIGTGNQPQHF. CDR3 DNA sequence: TGTGCCAGTAGTATCGGGACAGGGAATCAGCCCCAGCATTTT.

This chain uses TRBV19 with TRBJ2-7; 11 bases agree with TRBD2. The CDR3 runs 15 residues. Trimming at V came to 6 bases and at J to 4 bases, leaving 8 bases not matched to a gene. The germline CDR1 and CDR2 sequences are LNHDA and SQIVND (reference sequence). The CDR3 protein is CASSELAGGRYEQYF. CDR3 bases: TGTGCCAGTAGCGAATTAGCGGGAGGGCGGTACGAGCAGTACTTC.

This clone was seen just once. The chain employs TRBV29-1 and TRBJ2-3, with 15 bases matching TRBD2. Germline-derived CDR1 and CDR2 are SQVTM and ANQGSEA. The CDR3 covers 15 residues. Trimming removed 7 bases from V and 4 bases from J; junction bases left unmatched: 6. For the CDR3, the DNA is TGCAGCGCTGGACTAGCGGGGGGGCCTTCAGATACGCAGTATTTT. It codes for CSAGLAGGPSDTQYF.

V is TRBV2 and J is TRBJ2-1; TRBD2 matches at 9 bases. Trimming took 4 bases from V and 5 from J; bases not matched to a gene: 18. This CDR3 is 19 amino acids long. Germline lookup yields CDR1 SNHLY and CDR2 FYNNEI. The CDR3 nucleotides read TGTGCCAGCAGTGTTGGTTTTAGTAGTATAGGGACTAGCCACAATGAGCAGTTCTTC. Its protein is CASSVGFSSIGTSHNEQFF.

This rearrangement joins TRBV7-3 to TRBJ2-1; 11 bases map to TRBD2. The ends lost 6 bases at V and 10 bases at J; junction bases unmatched: 5. This CDR3 has 13 residues. Germline assignment: CDR1 SGHTA and CDR2 FQGTGA. The CDR3 loop is CASSLAGGREQFF. DNA for the CDR3: TGTGCCAGCAGTCTAGCGGGAGGTCGGGAGCAGTTCTTC.

V is TRBV7-2 and J is TRBJ2-5; tentatively, D is TRBD2 (6 bases). V was cut by 2 bases and J by 3 bases, with 10 bases left in between. CDR1 SGHTA and CDR2 FQGNSA come from the germline V gene. The CDR3 is 14 amino acids. This chain's CDR3 is CASSLTGGKETQYF. The CDR3 DNA follows: TGTGCCAGCAGCTTAACCGGCGGGAAAGAGACCCAGTACTTC.

The rearrangement uses TRBV27 and TRBJ2-6; tentatively, D is TRBD2 (6 bases). The CDR3 extends over 16 amino acids. V dropped 5 bases and J dropped 0 bases, with 11 bases sitting between them. Germline lookup yields CDR1 MNHEY and CDR2 SMNVEV (reference sequence). CDR3 in amino acids: CASSGIGSSGANVLTF. CDR3 bases: TGTGCCAGCAGTGGTATCGGGAGCTCTGGGGCCAACGTCCTGACTTTC.

This chain connects TRBV19 to TRBJ1-1; D perhaps matches TRBD1 (5 bases). V was pared by 1 base and J by 8 bases, with 20 bases between. Germline V gene data show CDR1 as LNHDA and CDR2 as SQIVND (reference sequence). The CDR3 is 16 residues long. In DNA form, the CDR3 reads TGTGCCAGTAGTATAGTTTCGACAGTCGGTAGGTCCGAAGCTTTCTTT. It specifies CASSIVSTVGRSEAFF.

This clone was detected a few times. The chain employs TRBV10-3 and TRBJ2-7; 14 bases agree with TRBD2. The CDR3 covers 20 residues. Germline assignment: CDR1 ENHRY and CDR2 SYGVKD. The V gene end was trimmed by 5 bases and the J gene end by 4 bases; junction bases not matched to a gene: 19. The CDR3 sequence is CAISPLFSGTSGGDSYEQYF. The DNA for the CDR3 is TGTGCCATCAGTCCTCTCTTTTCAGGGACTAGCGGGGGTGACTCATACGAGCAGTACTTC.

J is TRBJ1-3 and V is TRBV28; TRBD1 agrees at 8 bases. Losses at the gene ends were 4 bases for V and 2 bases for J; bases not matched to a gene: 1. Germline V lookup: CDR1 MDHEN, CDR2 SYDVKM. The CDR3 has 14 residues. CDR3 region: CASSSGGPGNTIYF. The CDR3 DNA is TGTGCCAGCAGTTCAGGGGGCCCTGGAAACACCATATATTTT.

The chain is built from TRBV11-2 and TRBJ1-3, with TRBD1 identical over 7 bases. CDR3 size: 17 residues. Germline V gene sequence: CDR1 SGHAT, CDR2 FQNNGV. The J segment lost 4 bases and the V segment lost 1 base, leaving 10 bases of the junction unmatched. Written as DNA, the CDR3 is TGTGCCAGCAGCTTAGGCCGTTACAGGGGTTCGGGAAACACCATATATTTT. Translated: CASSLGRYRGSGNTIYF.

V is TRBV30 and J is TRBJ2-7, with 9 bases lining up with TRBD1. CDR1 and CDR2 (germline): GTSNPN, SVGIG (reference sequence). V shed 1 base, J shed 5 bases, and the junction held 9 bases outside the gene matches. This CDR3 contains 15 residues. In nucleotides, the CDR3 is TGTGCCTGGAGTGGAGGGGGGACAGGGTACCACGAGCAGTACTTC. Translation gives CAWSGGGTGYHEQYF.

This chain connects TRBV4-3 to TRBJ2-1, with 7 bases that match TRBD2. The CDR3 sequence is 16 residues long. CDR1 and CDR2 from the germline V gene are LGHNA and YSLEER. The V segment lost 4 bases and the J segment 6 bases; nucleotides outside the gene matches: 12. CDR3 nucleotides: TGCGCCAGCAGCCGTTCGTCCCCCTCGGGAGGCAATGAGCAGTTCTTC. Its translation is CASSRSSPSGGNEQFF.

The chain combines TRBV6-5 with TRBJ1-2; D perhaps matches TRBD1 (5 bases). V gave up 2 bases and J gave up 5 bases, with 12 bases separating them. Germline assignment: CDR1 MNHEY and CDR2 SVGAGI. The CDR3 is made up of 14 amino acids. The CDR3 DNA reads TGTGCCAGCAGTTACGGGGCGGGGAATTATGGCTACACCTTC. Translated: CASSYGAGNYGYTF.

The sample holds one count of this clone. The V and J genes are TRBV5-6 and TRBJ2-5; possible D gene TRBD1, 5 bases. This CDR3 contains 14 residues. V gave up 0 bases and J gave up 2 bases, with 8 bases separating them. Germline-derived CDR1 and CDR2 are SGHDT and YYEEEE. Written as DNA, the CDR3 is TGTGCCAGCAGCTTGGCCCAGGGACAAGAGACCCAGTACTTC. Amino acid sequence: CASSLAQGQETQYF. Full variable domain (missing parts from reference TRBV5-6 and TRBJ2-5): DAGVTQSPTHLIKTRGQQVTLRCSPKSGHDTVSWYQQALGQGPQFIFQYYEEEERQRGNFPDRFSGHQFPNYSSELNVNALLLGDSALYLCASSLAQGQETQYFGPGTRLLVL.

The chain couples TRBV7-9 to TRBJ2-1; 8 bases match TRBD2. The CDR3 loop spans 13 amino acids. Germline CDR1 is SEHNR and CDR2 is FQNEAQ (reference sequence). V was pared by 4 bases and J by 9 bases, with 5 bases of the junction left unmatched. For the CDR3, the DNA is TGTGCCAGCAGCTCCGGACTAGCTGGTGAGCAGTTCTTC. This translates into CASSSGLAGEQFF. Variable domain in full (rest from reference TRBV7-9 and TRBJ2-1): DTGVSQNPRHKITKRGQNVTFRCDPISEHNRLYWYRQTLGQGPEFLTYFQNEAQLEKSRLLSDRFSAERPKGSFSTLEIQRTEQGDSAMYLCASSSGLAGEQFFGPGTRLTVL.

V usage is TRBV5-8 and J usage is TRBJ1-6; no definite D call. Germline CDR1 is SGHTS and CDR2 is YDEGEE. This CDR3 has 15 residues. The V and J ends lost 1 base and 0 bases respectively, with 5 bases between them. This chain's CDR3 is CASSLSSSYNSPLHF. The DNA of the CDR3 is TGTGCCAGCAGCTTGTCGAGCTCCTATAATTCACCCCTCCACTTT.

The J gene is TRBJ1-4, the V gene TRBV27; TRBD1 might be the D (5 bases). Trimming took off 6 bases at V and 12 bases at J, with 20 bases between the two ends. The CDR3 runs to 14 residues. CDR1 and CDR2 (germline): MNHEY, SMNVEV (reference sequence). The CDR3 protein is CASRLAGTNRELFF. The CDR3 DNA reads as TGTGCCAGCAGACTAGCCGGGACGAATAGGGAACTGTTTTTT. Variable domain in full (rest from reference TRBV27 and TRBJ1-4): EAQVTQNPRYLITVTGKKLTVTCSQNMNHEYMSWYRQDPGLGLRQIYYSMNVEVTDKGDVPEGYKVSRKEKRNFPLILESPSPNQTSLYFCASRLAGTNRELFFGSGTQLSVL.